These 30 T cell receptor beta chains were sequenced from one sample in a study of cytomegalovirus exposure and HLA in healthy donors. Primers for the PCR totalled 60 Vbeta and 13 Jbeta. Sequencing was performed with immunoSEQ multiplex PCR; in TCRdb, only in-frame clones are kept and a portion is missing. Among 150,000 to 200,000 clones listed, about 80% were seen once. Sequencing was done on a sample of PBMCs. The receptors were sampled from a woman aged 45-60 years in good health and CMV-seropositive.

The chain combines TRBV14 with TRBJ2-1; D is undetermined. CDR1 and CDR2 from the germline V gene are SGHDN and FVKESK. The CDR3 totals 16 residues. Trimming pared 0 bases from V and 5 bases from J, leaving 14 bases between. CDR3 amino acids: CASSQDHVLDHNEQFF. CDR3 DNA sequence: TGTGCCAGCAGCCAAGATCACGTTCTAGATCACAATGAGCAGTTCTTC.

V gene TRBV5-4 combines with J gene TRBJ2-1; D might be TRBD2 (5 bases). Germline CDR1 SGHNT, CDR2 YYREEE (reference sequence). The CDR3 loop spans 13 amino acids. V lost 1 base, J lost 6 bases, and 8 bases lay in between. CDR3 coding DNA: TGTGCCAGCAGCTTGTTGGGGAGCAATGAGCAGTTCTTC. Protein: CASSLLGSNEQFF. The full variable domain, completed using reference TRBV5-4 and TRBJ2-1, is ETGVTQSPTHLIKTRGQQVTLRCSSQSGHNTVSWYQQALGQGPQFIFQYYREEENGRGNFPPRFSGLQFPNYSSELNVNALELDDSALYLCASSLLGSNEQFFGPGTRLTVL.

J is TRBJ1-1 and V is TRBV7-9, with 7 bases that match TRBD1. The CDR3 length is 15 residues. V gave up 0 bases and J gave up 1 base; unmatched junction bases: 2. Per the germline V gene, CDR1 is SEHNR and CDR2 is FQNEAQ (reference sequence). CDR3 sequence reads: CASSLAGTANTEAFF. The CDR3, as DNA: TGTGCCAGCAGCTTAGCAGGGACAGCGAACACTGAAGCTTTCTTT.

V is TRBV4-1 and J is TRBJ2-5, with 10 bases matching TRBD2. Germline CDR1 and CDR2: MGHRA and YSYEKL. J lost 5 bases, V lost 0 bases, and 9 bases had no gene match. The CDR3 extends over 17 amino acids. The CDR3 bases are TGCGCCAGCAGCCAAGATCGAGAGCGGGGGGGCCGGGAGACCCAGTACTTC. It encodes CASSQDRERGGRETQYF.

The V and J genes are TRBV15 and TRBJ2-2, with D tentatively TRBD2 (7 bases). The CDR3 is 15 amino acids. Per the germline V gene, CDR1 is LNHNV and CDR2 is YYDKDF (reference sequence). V shed 8 bases and J shed 7 bases, with 20 bases lying between them. Here the CDR3 reads CATARGGSESGELFF. The DNA for the CDR3 is TGTGCCACCGCCAGGGGCGGGAGTGAGAGCGGGGAGCTGTTTTTT.

The chain uses TRBV25-1 and TRBJ1-6, with D possibly being TRBD1 (5 bases). Germline V CDR1 and CDR2: MGHDK, SYGVNS. This CDR3 is built from 17 residues. V was shortened by 1 base and J by 5 bases, with 15 bases between the two germline ends. As DNA, the CDR3 is TGTGCCAGCAGTGAATCGTGGAGGGGATCACATAATTCACCCCTCCACTTT. Its translation is CASSESWRGSHNSPLHF.

This rearrangement joins TRBV7-9 to TRBJ1-3, with a possible D match to TRBD1 (5 bases). V was cut by 5 bases and J by 4 bases, with 12 bases left in between. The CDR3 extends over 14 amino acids. The germline CDR1 and CDR2 sequences are SEHNR and FQNEAQ (reference sequence). CDR3 sequence (DNA): TGTGCCAGCAGCAAAACAGGTTCCGGAAACACCATATATTTT. This gives the protein CASSKTGSGNTIYF.

This chain links TRBV5-4 with TRBJ2-7, with TRBD1 as a possible D gene (6 bases). The V gene's germline CDR1 is SGHNT and CDR2 YYREEE (reference sequence). The ends were cut back, 6 bases at V and 6 bases at J, with 16 bases in the middle. The CDR3 extends over 13 amino acids. The CDR3 here is CASMYNRDAEQYF. CDR3 DNA sequence: TGTGCCAGCATGTATAACAGGGACGCCGAGCAGTACTTC.

The genes are TRBV7-6 and TRBJ2-3; 9 bases align to TRBD1. The CDR3 runs 15 residues. V was pared by 5 bases and J by 1 base, with 4 bases of the junction left unmatched. Germline-derived CDR1 and CDR2 are SGHVS and FNYEAQ. The CDR3 is CASSLGTGRTDTQYF. CDR3 DNA sequence: TGTGCCAGCAGCCTTGGGACAGGGCGCACAGATACGCAGTATTTT.

The chain joins TRBV29-1 to TRBJ2-1; 12 bases are a match to TRBD2. Germline CDR1 and CDR2: SQVTM and ANQGSEA. The CDR3 is 13 amino acids. CDR3 in amino acids: CSTLAGGPNEQFF. CDR3 bases: TGCAGTACCCTAGCGGGAGGGCCGAATGAGCAGTTCTTC.

The J gene is TRBJ2-5, the V gene TRBV2; 11 nucleotides match TRBD2. The germline gives CDR1 SNHLY, CDR2 FYNNEI. The CDR3 has 16 amino acids. Trimming took 6 bases from V and 4 from J; bases not matched to a gene: 10. CDR3 region: CASRNSGGARGETQYF. The CDR3 region has the DNA TGTGCCAGCAGGAATAGCGGGGGGGCGCGAGGAGAGACCCAGTACTTC.

J is TRBJ2-7 and V is TRBV23-1, with unresolved D. TRBV23-1 is an open reading frame whose function is uncertain. The CDR3 length is 15 residues. Deletions cut 4 bases from V and 4 bases from J, with 17 bases between. The CDR3 spells CASSPLPRGSYEQYF. The CDR3 DNA reads as TGCGCCAGCAGTCCGCTTCCGAGAGGCAGTTACGAGCAGTACTTC.

The rearrangement uses TRBV30 and TRBJ1-1, with a weak D call TRBD1 (6 bases). The CDR3 totals 13 residues. The V gene's germline CDR1 is GTSNPN and CDR2 SVGIG (reference sequence). Trimming took off 4 bases at V and 11 bases at J, with 20 bases between the two ends. The CDR3 bases are TGTGCCTGGACTCAGGGGCTTGTTAGATCGGCTTTCTTT. Protein: CAWTQGLVRSAFF. The complete variable domain, with remaining parts taken from reference TRBV30 and TRBJ1-1, reads SQTIHQWPATLVQPVGSPLSLECTVEGTSNPNLYWYRQAAGRGLQLLFYSVGIGQISSEVPQNLSASRPQDRQFILSSKKLLLSDSGFYLCAWTQGLVRSAFFGQGTRLTVV.

The table lists this clone with a few counts. The chain employs TRBV29-1 and TRBJ2-7; D perhaps matches TRBD1 (6 bases). The length of the CDR3 is 12 residues. The germline CDR1 and CDR2 sequences are SQVTM and ANQGSEA. In DNA, the CDR3 is TGCAGAGGGGGTAGGCTTCGCCACGAGCAGTACTTC. It translates to CRGGRLRHEQYF.

This chain links TRBV6-5 with TRBJ1-2, with a weak D call TRBD1 (5 bases). Looked up from germline, CDR1 is MNHEY and CDR2 is SVGAGI. There are 15 residues in the CDR3. Trimming took 4 bases from V and 4 from J, leaving 16 bases between them. The CDR3 DNA reads TGTGCCAGCAGTTCCTGGAACCTGGGGGGCTATGGCTACACCTTC. It specifies CASSSWNLGGYGYTF.

V and J are TRBV4-1 and TRBJ2-7; 8 bases line up with TRBD2. Germline V CDR1 and CDR2: MGHRA, YSYEKL. V lost 4 bases and J lost 6; bases outside the gene matches: 8. The CDR3 loop spans 14 amino acids. This chain's CDR3 is CASSPRGGSREQYF. DNA for the CDR3: TGCGCCAGCAGCCCTCGGGGGGGGTCACGCGAGCAGTACTTC.

This clone showed up just a few times. V usage is TRBV5-1 and J usage is TRBJ2-5; the match to TRBD1 covers 11 bases. Per germline, CDR1 SGHRS and CDR2 YFSETQ. There are 15 residues in the CDR3. V shed 4 bases and J 2 bases; nucleotides not matched to a gene: 4. CDR3 loop: CASSPGQGEQETQYF. CDR3 bases: TGCGCCAGCAGCCCGGGACAGGGGGAACAAGAGACCCAGTACTTC.

This clone has just a few counts. This chain connects TRBV2 to TRBJ1-4; 9 nucleotides line up with TRBD1. Germline CDR1 and CDR2: SNHLY and FYNNEI. The ends lost 3 bases at V and 6 bases at J; junction bases unmatched: 2. This CDR3 is built from 14 residues. CDR3 DNA: TGTGCCAGCAGTGATGGGACAGGGCATGAAAAACTGTTTTTT. Translation gives CASSDGTGHEKLFF.

This rearrangement joins TRBV11-2 to TRBJ2-1, with 8 positions matching TRBD2. The CDR3 extends over 15 amino acids. Germline V CDR1 and CDR2: SGHAT, FQNNGV. V lost 4 bases to trimming and J lost 9 bases; unmatched junction nucleotides: 11. CDR3 loop: CASSSGLEGASEQFF. As DNA, the CDR3 is TGTGCCAGCAGCTCGGGACTAGAAGGGGCCAGTGAGCAGTTCTTC.

This clone has just one count. Here the CDR3 reads CASRRQGSGELFF. CDR3 coding DNA: TGTGCCAGCAGACGACAGGGGTCCGGGGAGCTGTTTTTT. This sequence joins TRBV6-5 and TRBJ2-2; 8 bases line up with TRBD1. The CDR3 runs 13 residues. Unmatched junction bases numbered 3, after V lost 6 bases and J lost 6 bases. Germline CDR1 reads MNHEY; CDR2 reads SVGAGI.

V usage is TRBV5-4 and J usage is TRBJ2-5; 8 nucleotides align to TRBD2. Germline V gene sequence: CDR1 SGHNT, CDR2 YYREEE (reference sequence). Germline trimming cut 0 bases from V and 4 bases from J; bases unmatched to any gene: 8. The CDR3 has 16 residues. CDR3 loop: CASSLVRGGRGETQYF. In nucleotides, the CDR3 is TGTGCCAGCAGCTTGGTCCGGGGGGGCCGGGGAGAGACCCAGTACTTC.

The chain carries TRBV9 and TRBJ2-5, with a tentative D call TRBD2 (5 bases). V dropped 2 bases and J dropped 1 base, with 12 bases sitting between them. Germline CDR1 reads SGDLS; CDR2 reads YYNGEE. The CDR3 is 15 amino acids. The CDR3 region has the DNA TGTGCCAGCAGCGTCGGATGGGGAGCCCAAGAGACCCAGTACTTC. Translated: CASSVGWGAQETQYF.

The chain joins TRBV5-1 to TRBJ2-1; 7 nucleotides align to TRBD2. V was pared by 0 bases and J by 6 bases, with 9 bases of the junction left unmatched. CDR1 and CDR2 from the germline V gene are SGHRS and YFSETQ. The CDR3 consists of 16 residues. As DNA, the CDR3 is TGCGCCAGCAGCTTGGAACTAGCGACTAATGTCAATGAGCAGTTCTTC. The encoded protein is CASSLELATNVNEQFF.

The chain employs TRBV7-9 and TRBJ2-2; weak D call: TRBD1 (5 bases). Germline V CDR1 and CDR2: SEHNR, FQNEAQ (reference sequence). The CDR3 runs to 16 residues. V was trimmed by 5 bases and J by 7 bases, leaving 20 bases between them. CDR3 sequence reads: CASSLPSGHPNGELFF. CDR3 nucleotides: TGTGCCAGCAGCCTCCCGTCTGGACACCCAAACGGGGAGCTGTTTTTT.

This chain joins TRBV7-2 and TRBJ1-1, with D maybe TRBD1 (5 bases). Germline V lookup: CDR1 SGHTA, CDR2 FQGNSA. The CDR3 length is 16 residues. Trimming pared 4 bases from V and 5 bases from J, leaving 20 bases between. This chain's CDR3 is CASSSPLGGGLTEAFF. The CDR3 coding sequence is TGTGCCAGCAGCTCCCCCCTCGGGGGTGGGTTAACTGAAGCTTTCTTT.

The V call is TRBV30, the J call TRBJ1-2; 10 bases agree with TRBD1. The CDR3 sequence is 11 residues long. The germline V gene encodes CDR1 GTSNPN and CDR2 SVGIG (reference sequence). V shed 5 bases, J shed 8 bases, and the junction held 2 bases outside the gene matches. The CDR3 spells CAWWDRGGYTF. CDR3 nucleotide sequence: TGTGCCTGGTGGGACAGGGGCGGCTACACCTTC. Looking up the rest from reference TRBV30 and TRBJ1-2 gives the full variable domain: SQTIHQWPATLVQPVGSPLSLECTVEGTSNPNLYWYRQAAGRGLQLLFYSVGIGQISSEVPQNLSASRPQDRQFILSSKKLLLSDSGFYLCAWWDRGGYTFGSGTRLTVV.

The V gene is TRBV7-8, the J gene TRBJ2-1, with 11 nucleotides matching TRBD2. In germline, CDR1 is SGHVS, CDR2 FQNEAQ. The V and J ends lost 8 bases and 7 bases, in that order; junction bases with no gene match: 13. This CDR3 has 16 amino acids. CDR3 DNA sequence: TGTGCCAGCGGGCAGGTTGGACTAGCGGGTGAGAATGAGCAGTTCTTC. Protein sequence: CASGQVGLAGENEQFF.

The chain uses TRBV7-8 and TRBJ2-7; TRBD1 matches at 7 bases. Germline trimming cut 3 bases from V and 6 bases from J; bases unmatched to any gene: 2. Germline assignment: CDR1 SGHVS and CDR2 FQNEAQ. This CDR3 spans 12 amino acids. CDR3 protein: CASSFRDSEQYF. CDR3 DNA: TGTGCCAGCAGCTTCCGGGACAGCGAGCAGTACTTC.

V usage is TRBV2 and J usage is TRBJ2-2, with D maybe TRBD2 (6 bases). Germline loops: CDR1 SNHLY, CDR2 FYNNEI. Trimming took 6 bases from V and 5 from J, leaving 10 bases between them. The CDR3 length is 13 residues. This chain's CDR3 is CASREGRTGELFF. CDR3 in DNA: TGTGCCAGCAGGGAGGGACGGACCGGGGAGCTGTTTTTT.

The chain recombines TRBV7-2 with TRBJ2-3; D possibly corresponds to TRBD2 (6 bases). The CDR3 is made up of 15 amino acids. From germline, CDR1 is SGHTA and CDR2 FQGNSA. The V gene lost 5 bases and the J gene lost 0 bases, with 12 bases spanning the gap. CDR3 loop: CASSLNGGSTDTQYF. The CDR3 DNA is TGTGCCAGCAGCCTTAACGGGGGAAGCACAGATACGCAGTATTTT.